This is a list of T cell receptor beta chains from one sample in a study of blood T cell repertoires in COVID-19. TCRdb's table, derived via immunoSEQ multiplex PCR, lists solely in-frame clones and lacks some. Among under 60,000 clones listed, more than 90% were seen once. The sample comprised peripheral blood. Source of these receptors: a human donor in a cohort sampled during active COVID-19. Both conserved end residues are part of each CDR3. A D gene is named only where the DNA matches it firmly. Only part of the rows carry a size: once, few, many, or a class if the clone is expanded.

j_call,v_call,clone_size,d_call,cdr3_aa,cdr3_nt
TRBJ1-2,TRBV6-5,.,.,CASSYTQGGYGYTF,TGTGCCAGCAGTTACACGCAGGGAGGCTATGGCTACACCTTC
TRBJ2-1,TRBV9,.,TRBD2,CASSVTSVNNEQFF,TGTGCCAGCAGCGTAACTAGCGTTAACAATGAGCAGTTCTTC
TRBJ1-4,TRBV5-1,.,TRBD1,CASSDRDSNEKLFF,TGCGCCAGCAGCGACCGGGACAGTAATGAAAAACTGTTTTTT
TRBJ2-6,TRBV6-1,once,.,CASSELAGANVLTF,TGTGCCAGCAGTGAACTAGCTGGGGCCAACGTCCTGACTTTC
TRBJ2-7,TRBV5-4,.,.,CASSLGQEYEQYF,TGTGCCAGCAGCTTGGGACAGGAATACGAGCAGTACTTC
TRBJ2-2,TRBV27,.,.,CASKSHPTPTSPRELFF,TGTGCCAGCAAGAGCCATCCGACCCCGACTAGTCCGCGGGAGCTGTTTTTT
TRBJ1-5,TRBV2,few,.,CASFGGYNQPQHF,TGTGCCAGTTTCGGAGGGTACAATCAGCCCCAGCATTTT
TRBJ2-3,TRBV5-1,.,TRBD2,CASSLLASADTQYF,TGCGCCAGCAGCTTACTAGCGTCGGCAGATACGCAGTATTTT
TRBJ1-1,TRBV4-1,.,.,CASSQDYRQGLGRSEAFF,TGCGCCAGCAGCCAAGATTACCGGCAGGGGTTGGGCCGAAGTGAAGCTTTCTTT
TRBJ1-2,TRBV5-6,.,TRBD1,CASSWHRGIYGYTF,TGTGCCAGCAGCTGGCACAGGGGAATATATGGCTACACCTTC
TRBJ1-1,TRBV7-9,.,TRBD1,CASSTTGAGTEAFF,TGTGCCAGCAGCACGACAGGGGCGGGCACTGAAGCTTTCTTT
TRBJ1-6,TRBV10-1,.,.,CASSNPYYSPLHF,TGCGCCAGCAGTAATCCCTATTATTCACCCCTCCACTTT
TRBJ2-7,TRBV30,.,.,CAWKGPGFYEQYF,TGTGCCTGGAAAGGTCCGGGGTTCTACGAGCAGTACTTC
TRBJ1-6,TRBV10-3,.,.,CATARNGGGNSPLHF,TGTGCCACCGCGAGAAATGGGGGAGGGAATTCACCCCTCCACTTT
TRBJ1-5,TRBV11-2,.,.,CASSLELASNQPQHF,TGTGCCAGCAGCTTAGAGCTTGCGAGCAATCAGCCCCAGCATTTT
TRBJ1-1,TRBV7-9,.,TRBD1,CASSFGTGVRMNTEAFF,TGTGCCAGCAGCTTCGGGACAGGGGTGAGGATGAACACTGAAGCTTTCTTT
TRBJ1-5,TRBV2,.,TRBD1,CASSEITGGGQPQHF,TGTGCCAGCAGTGAAATAACAGGGGGCGGTCAGCCCCAGCATTTT
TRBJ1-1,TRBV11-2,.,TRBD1,CASSLRGDRVTFF,TGTGCCAGCAGCTTAAGAGGAGACAGGGTAACTTTCTTT
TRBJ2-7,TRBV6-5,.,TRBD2,CASSYSSSGIRHEQYF,TGTGCCAGCAGTTACTCGTCCAGCGGGATCCGCCACGAGCAGTACTTC
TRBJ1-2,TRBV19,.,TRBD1,CASSIPTTGVNYGYTF,TGTGCCAGTAGTATCCCCACGACAGGGGTTAACTATGGCTACACCTTC
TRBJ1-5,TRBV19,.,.,CASSPGRGWGIADQPQHF,TGTGCCAGTAGTCCCGGGAGGGGTTGGGGTATAGCGGATCAGCCCCAGCATTTT
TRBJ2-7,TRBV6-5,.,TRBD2,CASRDFSGSCNEQYF,TGTGCCAGCCGAGATTTTAGCGGGAGTTGCAACGAGCAGTACTTC
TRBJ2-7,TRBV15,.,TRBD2,CATSRGGTSGSSYEQYF,TGTGCCACCAGCAGAGGGGGGACTAGCGGGAGTTCCTACGAGCAGTACTTC
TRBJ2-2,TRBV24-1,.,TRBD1,CATSALGQGKTGELFF,TGTGCCACCAGTGCCCTGGGACAGGGCAAAACCGGGGAGCTGTTTTTT
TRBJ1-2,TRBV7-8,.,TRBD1,CASSHWTGRYGYTF,TGTGCCAGCAGCCACTGGACAGGGAGGTATGGCTACACCTTC
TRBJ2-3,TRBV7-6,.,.,CASSLVGGTYTDTQYF,TGTGCCAGCAGCTTAGTTGGGGGCACATACACAGATACGCAGTATTTT
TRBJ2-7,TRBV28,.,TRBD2,CASGGVGLAYEQYF,TGTGCCAGCGGTGGAGTGGGACTAGCTTACGAGCAGTACTTC
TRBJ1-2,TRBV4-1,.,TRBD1,CASSHSAGTGAYGYTF,TGCGCCAGCAGCCACAGTGCCGGGACAGGCGCCTATGGCTACACCTTC
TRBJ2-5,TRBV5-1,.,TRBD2,CASSKGLAALETQYF,TGCGCCAGCAGCAAGGGACTAGCGGCCTTGGAGACCCAGTACTTC
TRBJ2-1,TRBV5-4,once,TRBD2,CASSQSGNSYNEQFF,TGTGCCAGCAGCCAAAGCGGGAACTCCTACAATGAGCAGTTCTTC
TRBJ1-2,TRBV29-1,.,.,CSVDQNGYTF,TGCAGCGTTGATCAAAATGGCTACACCTTC
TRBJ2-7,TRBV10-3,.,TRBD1,CAIRTGTGTYEQYF,TGTGCCATCAGAACCGGGACAGGCACCTACGAGCAGTACTTC
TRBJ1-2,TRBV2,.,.,CASRDRKSGGYTF,TGTGCCAGCAGGGACAGAAAGTCGGGTGGCTACACCTTC
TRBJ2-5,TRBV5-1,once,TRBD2,CASSSGTSGKYQETQYF,TGCGCCAGCAGCTCCGGGACTAGCGGGAAGTACCAAGAGACCCAGTACTTC
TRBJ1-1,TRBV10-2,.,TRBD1,CASSEHRGKDTEAFF,TGCGCCAGCAGTGAGCACAGGGGGAAGGACACTGAAGCTTTCTTT
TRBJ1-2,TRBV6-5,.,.,CASSYDRRANYGYTF,TGTGCCAGCAGTTACGACAGGAGAGCTAACTATGGCTACACCTTC
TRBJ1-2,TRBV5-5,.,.,CASSLGVGDGYGYTF,TGTGCCAGCAGCTTGGGGGTAGGAGATGGCTATGGCTACACCTTC
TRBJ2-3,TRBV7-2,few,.,CASSFHTDTQYF,TGTGCCAGCAGCTTTCACACAGATACGCAGTATTTT
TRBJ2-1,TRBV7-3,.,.,CASSLARTTYNEQFF,TGTGCCAGCAGCTTAGCTCGGACTACCTACAATGAGCAGTTCTTC
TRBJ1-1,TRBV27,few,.,CASSLAQRNTEAFF,TGTGCCAGCAGTTTGGCCCAAAGGAACACTGAAGCTTTCTTT
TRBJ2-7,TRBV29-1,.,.,CSVDRLVEGSGEQYF,TGCAGCGTTGATCGGCTTGTTGAAGGATCGGGGGAGCAGTACTTC
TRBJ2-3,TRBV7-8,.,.,CASSAEWRSTDTQYF,TGTGCCAGCAGCGCCGAATGGAGGAGCACAGATACGCAGTATTTT
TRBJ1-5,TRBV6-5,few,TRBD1,CASIRDRYNQPQHF,TGTGCCAGCATTAGGGACAGGTATAATCAGCCCCAGCATTTT
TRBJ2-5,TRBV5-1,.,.,CASSLAPGPKETQYF,TGCGCCAGCAGCTTGGCGCCAGGGCCCAAGGAGACCCAGTACTTC
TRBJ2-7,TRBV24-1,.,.,CATRGSGPSYEQYF,TGTGCCACCAGAGGGAGCGGACCTAGCTACGAGCAGTACTTC
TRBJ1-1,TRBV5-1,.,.,CASSLEANTEAFF,TGCGCCAGCAGCTTGGAAGCGAACACTGAAGCTTTCTTT
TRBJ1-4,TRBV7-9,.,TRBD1,CASSLAGQLEW,TGTGCCAGCAGCTTAGCGGGACAGTTGGAGTGG
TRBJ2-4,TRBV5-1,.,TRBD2,CASSPQGTSGMAKNIQYF,TGCGCCAGCAGCCCACAGGGCACTAGCGGGATGGCCAAAAACATTCAGTACTTC
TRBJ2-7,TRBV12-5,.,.,CASAYNWRGSYEQYF,TGTGCTAGTGCCTACAATTGGAGGGGCTCCTACGAGCAGTACTTC
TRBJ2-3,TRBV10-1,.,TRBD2,CASSRLAGGVADTQYF,TGCGCCAGCAGCCGGCTAGCGGGAGGGGTCGCAGATACGCAGTATTTT